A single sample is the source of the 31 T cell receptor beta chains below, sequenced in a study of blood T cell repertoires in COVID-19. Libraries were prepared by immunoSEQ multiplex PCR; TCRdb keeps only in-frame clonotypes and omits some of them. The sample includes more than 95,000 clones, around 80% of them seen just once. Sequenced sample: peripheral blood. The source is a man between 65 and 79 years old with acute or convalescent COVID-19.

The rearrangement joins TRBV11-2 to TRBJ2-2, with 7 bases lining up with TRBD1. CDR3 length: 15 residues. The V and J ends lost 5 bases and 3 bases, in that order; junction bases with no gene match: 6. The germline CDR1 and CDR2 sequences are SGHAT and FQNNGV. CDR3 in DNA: TGTGCCAGCAGCCCCCTTCAGGGGGACACCGGGGAGCTGTTTTTT. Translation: CASSPLQGDTGELFF.

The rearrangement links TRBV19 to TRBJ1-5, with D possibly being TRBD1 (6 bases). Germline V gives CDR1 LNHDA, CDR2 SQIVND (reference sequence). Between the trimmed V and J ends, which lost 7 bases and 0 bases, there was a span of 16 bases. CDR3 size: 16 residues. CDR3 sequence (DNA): TGTGCCAGTACTGATAGAGGGGGAAATAGCAATCAGCCCCAGCATTTT. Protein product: CASTDRGGNSNQPQHF. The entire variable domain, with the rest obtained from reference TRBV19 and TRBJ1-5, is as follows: DGGITQSPKYLFRKEGQNVTLSCEQNLNHDAMYWYRQDPGQGLRLIYYSQIVNDFQKGDIAEGYSVSREKKESFPLTVTSAQKNPTAFYLCASTDRGGNSNQPQHFGDGTRLSIL.

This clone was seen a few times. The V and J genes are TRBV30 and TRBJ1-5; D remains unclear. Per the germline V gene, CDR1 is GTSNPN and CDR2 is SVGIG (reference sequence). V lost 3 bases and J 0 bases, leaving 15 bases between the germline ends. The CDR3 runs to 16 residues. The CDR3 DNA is TGTGCCTGGAGAGGAAAAGACACCTATAGCAATCAGCCCCAGCATTTT. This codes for CAWRGKDTYSNQPQHF.

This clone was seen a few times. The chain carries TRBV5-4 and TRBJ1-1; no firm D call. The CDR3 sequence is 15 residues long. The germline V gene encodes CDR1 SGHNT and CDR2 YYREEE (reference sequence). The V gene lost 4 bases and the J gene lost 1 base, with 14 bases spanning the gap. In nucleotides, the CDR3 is TGTGCCAGCAGCCGAATTACGTCAGGGAACACTGAAGCTTTCTTT. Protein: CASSRITSGNTEAFF.

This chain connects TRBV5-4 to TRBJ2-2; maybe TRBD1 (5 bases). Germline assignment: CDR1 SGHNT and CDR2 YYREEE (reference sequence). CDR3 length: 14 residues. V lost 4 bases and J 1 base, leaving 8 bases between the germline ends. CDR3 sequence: CASSVDRNTGELFF. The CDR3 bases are TGTGCCAGCAGCGTAGACAGGAACACCGGGGAGCTGTTTTTT.

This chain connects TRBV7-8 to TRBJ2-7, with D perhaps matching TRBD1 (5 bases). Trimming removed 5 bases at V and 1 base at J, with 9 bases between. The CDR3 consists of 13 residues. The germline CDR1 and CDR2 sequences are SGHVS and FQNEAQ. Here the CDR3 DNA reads TGTGCCAGCAGCCCCAGGGTGTCCTACGAGCAGTACTTC. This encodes CASSPRVSYEQYF.

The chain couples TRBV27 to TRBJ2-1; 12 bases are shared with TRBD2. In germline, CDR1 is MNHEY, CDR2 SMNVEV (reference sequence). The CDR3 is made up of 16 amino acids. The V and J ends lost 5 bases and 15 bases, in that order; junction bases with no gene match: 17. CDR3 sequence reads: CASSPSGLAGGSTGFF. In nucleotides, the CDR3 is TGTGCCAGCAGTCCCTCGGGACTAGCGGGTGGGTCTACGGGGTTCTTC.

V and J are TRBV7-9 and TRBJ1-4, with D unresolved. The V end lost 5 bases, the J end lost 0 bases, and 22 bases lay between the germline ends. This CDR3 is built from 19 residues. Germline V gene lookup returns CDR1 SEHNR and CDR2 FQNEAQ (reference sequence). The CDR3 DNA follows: TGTGCCAGCAGCCACTCACCCATCGGACCGGAGGCAACTAATGAAAAACTGTTTTTT. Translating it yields CASSHSPIGPEATNEKLFF. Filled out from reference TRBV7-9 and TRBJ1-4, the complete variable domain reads DTGVSQNPRHKITKRGQNVTFRCDPISEHNRLYWYRQTLGQGPEFLTYFQNEAQLEKSRLLSDRFSAERPKGSFSTLEIQRTEQGDSAMYLCASSHSPIGPEATNEKLFFGSGTQLSVL.

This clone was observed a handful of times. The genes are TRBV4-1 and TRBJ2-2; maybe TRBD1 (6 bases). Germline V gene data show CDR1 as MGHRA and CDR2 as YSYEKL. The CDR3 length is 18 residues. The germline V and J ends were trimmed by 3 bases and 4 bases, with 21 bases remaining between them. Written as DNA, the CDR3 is TGCGCCAGCAGCCAGCCCCCCCCCAGGGGAAAGAGCACCGGGGAGCTGTTTTTT. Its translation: CASSQPPPRGKSTGELFF.

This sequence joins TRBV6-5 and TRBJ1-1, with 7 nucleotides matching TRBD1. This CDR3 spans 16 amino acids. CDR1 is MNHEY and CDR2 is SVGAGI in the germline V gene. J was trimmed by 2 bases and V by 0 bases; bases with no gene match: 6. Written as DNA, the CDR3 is TGTGCCAGCAGTTACTCTGCGGGACAGATAAACACTGAAGCTTTCTTT. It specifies CASSYSAGQINTEAFF.

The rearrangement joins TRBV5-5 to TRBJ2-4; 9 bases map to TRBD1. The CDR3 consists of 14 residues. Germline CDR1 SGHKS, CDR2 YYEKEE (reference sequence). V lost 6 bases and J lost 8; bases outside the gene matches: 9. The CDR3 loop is CASITGQGGDIQYF. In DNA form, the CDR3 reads TGTGCCAGCATCACGGGACAGGGAGGAGACATTCAGTACTTC.

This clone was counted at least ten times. CDR3 in amino acids: CASSIVTGILYNEQFF. CDR3 DNA: TGTGCCAGTAGTATAGTTACCGGGATCCTCTACAATGAGCAGTTCTTC. The J gene is TRBJ2-1, the V gene TRBV19; a possible D gene is TRBD2 (5 bases). The germline gives CDR1 LNHDA, CDR2 SQIVND (reference sequence). CDR3 length equals 16 residues. Trimming shortened V by 1 base and J by 3 bases, and 13 bases separated the two germline ends.

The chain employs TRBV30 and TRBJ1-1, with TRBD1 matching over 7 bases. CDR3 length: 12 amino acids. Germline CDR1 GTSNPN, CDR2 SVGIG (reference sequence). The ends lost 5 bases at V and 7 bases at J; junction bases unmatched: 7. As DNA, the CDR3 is TGTGCCTGGCAGGGGGGTCGAAGTGAAGCTTTCTTT. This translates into CAWQGGRSEAFF.

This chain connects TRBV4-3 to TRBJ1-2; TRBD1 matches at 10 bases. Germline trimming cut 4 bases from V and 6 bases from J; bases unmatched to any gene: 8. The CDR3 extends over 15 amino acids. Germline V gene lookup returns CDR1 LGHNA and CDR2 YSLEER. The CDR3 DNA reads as TGCGCCAGCAGCCCCCGCGGACAGGGGGTGGATGGCTACACCTTC. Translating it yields CASSPRGQGVDGYTF.

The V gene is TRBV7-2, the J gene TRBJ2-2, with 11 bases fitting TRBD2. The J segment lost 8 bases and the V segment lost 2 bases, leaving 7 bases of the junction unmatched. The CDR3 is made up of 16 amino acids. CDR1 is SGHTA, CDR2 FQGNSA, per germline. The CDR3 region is CASSLSPSGRTGELFF. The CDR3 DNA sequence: TGTGCCAGCAGCTTAAGCCCTAGCGGGAGGACGGGGGAGCTGTTTTTT.

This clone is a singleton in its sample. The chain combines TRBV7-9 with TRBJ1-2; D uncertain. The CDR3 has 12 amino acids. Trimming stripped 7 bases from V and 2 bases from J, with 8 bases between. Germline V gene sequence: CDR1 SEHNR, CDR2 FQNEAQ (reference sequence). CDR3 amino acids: CASTLDNYGYTF. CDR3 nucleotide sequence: TGTGCCAGCACCCTAGACAACTATGGCTACACCTTC.

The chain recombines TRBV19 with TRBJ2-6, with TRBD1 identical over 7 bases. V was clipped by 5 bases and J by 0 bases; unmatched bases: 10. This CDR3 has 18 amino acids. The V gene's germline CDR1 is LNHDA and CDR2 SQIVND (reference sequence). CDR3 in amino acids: CASSPGQRWFSGANVLTF. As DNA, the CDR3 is TGTGCCAGTAGTCCGGGACAGAGATGGTTCTCTGGGGCCAACGTCCTGACTTTC. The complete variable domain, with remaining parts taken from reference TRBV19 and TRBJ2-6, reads DGGITQSPKYLFRKEGQNVTLSCEQNLNHDAMYWYRQDPGQGLRLIYYSQIVNDFQKGDIAEGYSVSREKKESFPLTVTSAQKNPTAFYLCASSPGQRWFSGANVLTFGAGSRLTVL.

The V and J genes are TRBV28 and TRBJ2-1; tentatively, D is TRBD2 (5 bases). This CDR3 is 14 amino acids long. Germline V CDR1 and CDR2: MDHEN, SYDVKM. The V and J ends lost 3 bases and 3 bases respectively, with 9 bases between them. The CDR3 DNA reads TGTGCCAGCAGTTTTACGAGCGGCTACAATGAGCAGTTCTTC. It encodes CASSFTSGYNEQFF.

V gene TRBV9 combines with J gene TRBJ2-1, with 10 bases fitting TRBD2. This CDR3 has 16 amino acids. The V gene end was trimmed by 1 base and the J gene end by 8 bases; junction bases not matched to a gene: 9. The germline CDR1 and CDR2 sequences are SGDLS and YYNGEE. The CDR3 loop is CASSVQWSSGGHEQFF. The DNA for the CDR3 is TGTGCCAGCAGCGTACAGTGGTCTAGCGGGGGCCATGAGCAGTTCTTC.

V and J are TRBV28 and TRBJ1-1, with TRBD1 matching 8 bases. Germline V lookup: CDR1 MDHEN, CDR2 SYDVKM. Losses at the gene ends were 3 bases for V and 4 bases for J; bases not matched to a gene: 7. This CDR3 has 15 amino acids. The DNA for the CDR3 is TGTGCCAGCAGTTTCCTGGACAGGGCAGGCACTGAAGCTTTCTTT. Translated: CASSFLDRAGTEAFF.

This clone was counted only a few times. The CDR3 loop is CASSQDPTREGTYGYTF. The CDR3 DNA follows: TGCGCCAGCAGCCAAGATCCGACGAGGGAGGGAACCTATGGCTACACCTTC. The chain joins TRBV4-3 to TRBJ1-2; D unclear. Germline values: CDR1 LGHNA, CDR2 YSLEER. There are 17 residues in the CDR3. V gave up 0 bases and J gave up 4 bases, with 18 bases separating them.

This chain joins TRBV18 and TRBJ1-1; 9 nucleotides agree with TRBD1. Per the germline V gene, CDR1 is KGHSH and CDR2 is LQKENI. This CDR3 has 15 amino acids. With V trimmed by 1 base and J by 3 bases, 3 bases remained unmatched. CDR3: CASSPLRDRDTEAFF. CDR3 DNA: TGTGCCAGCTCACCACTCCGGGACAGGGACACTGAAGCTTTCTTT.

Here the CDR3 DNA reads TGCGCCAGCAGCCAATATCAGGACATTGATGGCTACACCTTC. As protein: CASSQYQDIDGYTF. This sequence joins TRBV4-3 and TRBJ1-2; tentative D call: TRBD1 (5 bases). Trimming shortened V by 2 bases and J by 6 bases, and 13 bases separated the two germline ends. This CDR3 has 14 amino acids. Germline CDR1 and CDR2: LGHNA and YSLEER.

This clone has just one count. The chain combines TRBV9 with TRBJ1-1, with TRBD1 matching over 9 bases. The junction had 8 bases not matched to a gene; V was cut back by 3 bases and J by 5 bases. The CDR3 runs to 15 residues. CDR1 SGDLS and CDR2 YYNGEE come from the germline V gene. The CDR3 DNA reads TGTGCCAGCAGCGACTCACAGGGGGCACGGACTGAAGCTTTCTTT. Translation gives CASSDSQGARTEAFF.

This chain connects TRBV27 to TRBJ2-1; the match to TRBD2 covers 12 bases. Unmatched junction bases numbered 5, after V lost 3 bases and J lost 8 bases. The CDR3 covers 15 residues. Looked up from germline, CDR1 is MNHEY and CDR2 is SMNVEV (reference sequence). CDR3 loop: CASSLTSGSMYEQFF. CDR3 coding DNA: TGTGCCAGCAGTTTGACTAGCGGGAGTATGTATGAGCAGTTCTTC.

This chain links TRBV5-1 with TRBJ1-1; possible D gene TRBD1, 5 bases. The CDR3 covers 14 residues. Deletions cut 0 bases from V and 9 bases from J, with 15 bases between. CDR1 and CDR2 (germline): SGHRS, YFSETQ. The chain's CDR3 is CASSLARQGTKAFF. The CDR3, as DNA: TGCGCCAGCAGCTTGGCCAGGCAGGGCACCAAAGCTTTCTTT.

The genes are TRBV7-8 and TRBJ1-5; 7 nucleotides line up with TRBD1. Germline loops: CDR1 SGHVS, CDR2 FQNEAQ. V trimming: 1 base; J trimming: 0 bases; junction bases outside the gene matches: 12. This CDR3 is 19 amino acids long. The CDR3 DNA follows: TGTGCCAGCAGCTTAGGATTGACAGGGACTGGGGGTAGCAATCAGCCCCAGCATTTT. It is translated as CASSLGLTGTGGSNQPQHF. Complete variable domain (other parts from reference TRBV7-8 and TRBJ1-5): GAGVSQSPRYKVAKRGQDVALRCDPISGHVSLFWYQQALGQGPEFLTYFQNEAQLDKSGLPSDRFFAERPEGSVSTLKIQRTQQEDSAVYLCASSLGLTGTGGSNQPQHFGDGTRLSIL.

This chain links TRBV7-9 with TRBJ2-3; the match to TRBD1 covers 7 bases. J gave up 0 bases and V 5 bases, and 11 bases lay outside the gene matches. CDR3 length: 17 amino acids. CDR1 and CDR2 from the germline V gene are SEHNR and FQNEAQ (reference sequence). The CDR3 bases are TGTGCCAGCAGCCCCGGGACAGTGAGTTCGAGCACAGATACGCAGTATTTT. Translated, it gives CASSPGTVSSSTDTQYF.

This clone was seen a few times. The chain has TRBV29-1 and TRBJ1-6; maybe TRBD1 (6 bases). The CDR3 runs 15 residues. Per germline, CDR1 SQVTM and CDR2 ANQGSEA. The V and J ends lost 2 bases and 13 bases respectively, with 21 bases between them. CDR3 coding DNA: TGCAGCGTTGAATTAGGGATAGGTTACAGGGAGCCCCTCCACTTT. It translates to CSVELGIGYREPLHF.

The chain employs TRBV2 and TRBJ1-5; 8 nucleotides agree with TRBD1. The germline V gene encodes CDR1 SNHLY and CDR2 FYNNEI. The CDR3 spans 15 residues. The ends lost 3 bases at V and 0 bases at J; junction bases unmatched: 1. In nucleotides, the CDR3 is TGTGCCAGCAGTGAGGGACAGGTTAGCAATCAGCCCCAGCATTTT. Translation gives CASSEGQVSNQPQHF.

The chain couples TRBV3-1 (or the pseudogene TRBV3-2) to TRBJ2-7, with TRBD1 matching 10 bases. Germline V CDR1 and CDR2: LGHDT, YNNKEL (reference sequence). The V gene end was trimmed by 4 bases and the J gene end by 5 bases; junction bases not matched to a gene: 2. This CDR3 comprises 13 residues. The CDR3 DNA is TGTGCCAGCAGCCGGGGGACAGGGGACGAGCAGTACTTC. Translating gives CASSRGTGDEQYF.